This T cell receptor beta chain is from a study of glioma-infiltrating T cells. Study-wide findings and caveats: Very few CDR3 sequences were shared between tissue and blood.

Trimming removed 5 bases from V and 5 bases from J, with 18 bases in between. This CDR3 region has 15 residues. Germline lookup yields CDR1 SGHTA and CDR2 FQGNSA. Worth noting for this clonotype: Its target is unknown.

Using RNA template, CDR3s of TCR alpha and beta were amplified with iRepertoire arm-PCR. One-step reverse transcription and amplification started from approximately 100-400 ng of tissue mRNA or PBMC total RNA. MiXCR, applied by TCRdb to the multiplex PCR reads, yields one record per CDR3 protein. The table records roughly 16,000 distinct CDR3 sequences, nearly 60% of them present only once. What was sequenced was glioma tissue, nonneoplastic brain tissue, or PBMCs (not recorded which). The receptor was isolated from a human donor with low-grade glioma or glioblastoma, undergoing nonglioma brain surgery, or in good health (not recorded which). The V call is TRBV7-2, the J call TRBJ1-1; D unresolved. DNA for the CDR3: TGTGCCAGCAGCCCAATGGTGGTGGCAGTTACTGAAGCTTTCTTT. This gives the protein CASSPMVVAVTEAFF.